One and the same sample provided the 20 T cell receptor beta chains below, sequenced in a study of post-analysis software for immune sequencing data. Included in the TCR beta cDNA libraries were unique molecular identifiers. Using its own MiXCR run on the PCR reads, TCRdb lists one record per CDR3 protein. The profile shows 380,000 or so distinct CDR3 sequences, around 33% of them singletons. Findings of the study overall: Comparison of patients with controls showed 5 or 6 TRBV segments more frequent in patients, TRBV5-6, TRBV5-1 and TRBV20-1 among them.

These receptors have no identified antigens. The sequenced material came from blood. Source of these receptors: a girl aged 5-17 years with multiple sclerosis.

The chain joins TRBV5-4 to TRBJ1-2, with 8 bases that match TRBD1. The CDR3 spans 14 residues. Germline lookup yields CDR1 SGHNT and CDR2 YYREEE (reference sequence). Germline trimming cut 4 bases from V and 3 bases from J; bases unmatched to any gene: 5. The CDR3 is CASSPGQGHYGYTF. In nucleotides, the CDR3 is TGTGCCAGCAGCCCAGGACAGGGACACTATGGCTACACCTTC. Using reference TRBV5-4 and TRBJ1-2 for the parts outside the CDR3, the full variable domain is ETGVTQSPTHLIKTRGQQVTLRCSSQSGHNTVSWYQQALGQGPQFIFQYYREEENGRGNFPPRFSGLQFPNYSSELNVNALELDDSALYLCASSPGQGHYGYTFGSGTRLTVV.

This clonotype showed up just a few times. This could be a read error, since a much larger clone is one nucleotide away. The chain combines TRBV12-3 or TRBV12-4 with TRBJ1-2; 9 bases are shared with TRBD1. The CDR3 extends over 13 amino acids. CDR3 DNA: TGTGCCTGCAGTCCAGGGACAGGGTATGGCTACACCTTC. Residues: CACSPGTGYGYTF.

The CDR3 spells CASAVFVNTEAFF. In nucleotides, the CDR3 is TGTGCCAGCGCGGTGTTCGTGAACACTGAAGCTTTCTTT. This chain connects TRBV14 to TRBJ1-1, with unresolved D. Germline V lookup: CDR1 SGHDN, CDR2 FVKESK. CDR3 length: 13 residues. V shed 8 bases and J shed 0 bases, with 10 bases lying between them.

This clonotype has just a few counts. One end of the junction does not line up with germline, which may come from a read error. The chain has TRBV12-3 or TRBV12-4 and TRBJ1-5; 7 bases line up with TRBD1. The CDR3 runs 15 residues. The chain's CDR3 is CASSPDRARNQPQHF. The DNA for the CDR3 is TGTGCTAGCAGTCCCGACAGGGCTCGCAATCAGCCCCAGCATTTT.

To note about this clonotype: An end of the junction does not agree with germline; a read error may underlie this. The chain joins TRBV6-6 to TRBJ2-1, with TRBD2 as a possible D gene (6 bases). CDR3 length: 12 residues. Germline V gene data show CDR1 as MNHNY and CDR2 as SVGAGI (reference sequence). The CDR3 bases are TGTGCCAACAGTTACTCTGGGACTTTAGGGTTCTTC. It translates to CANSYSGTLGFF.

The chain combines TRBV7-3 with TRBJ2-7; 8 positions agree with TRBD1. J was trimmed by 4 bases and V by 6 bases; bases with no gene match: 11. The CDR3 covers 15 residues. CDR1 and CDR2 from the germline V gene are SGHTA and FQGTGA. The DNA for the CDR3 is TGTGCCAGCAGTCCCGGGACAGGAGTTTTATACGAGCAGTACTTC. The encoded protein is CASSPGTGVLYEQYF. Full variable domain (missing parts from reference TRBV7-3 and TRBJ2-7): GAGVSQTPSNKVTEKGKYVELRCDPISGHTALYWYRQSLGQGPEFLIYFQGTGAADDSGLPNDRFFAVRPEGSVSTLKIQRTERGDSAVYLCASSPGTGVLYEQYFGPGTRLTVT.

The genes are TRBV27 and TRBJ2-5; D gene ambiguous. Between the trimmed V and J ends, which lost 6 bases and 2 bases, there was a span of 13 bases. The V gene's germline CDR1 is MNHEY and CDR2 SMNVEV (reference sequence). The CDR3 has 14 amino acids. CDR3 residues: CASSPLGLQETQYF. The CDR3 DNA reads as TGTGCCAGCAGCCCCCTAGGGTTGCAAGAGACCCAGTACTTC.

CDR3: CSARQSGTGGRNTQYF. CDR3 in DNA: TGCAGTGCTAGACAATCCGGGACAGGGGGCCGCAATACGCAGTATTTT. This chain uses TRBV20-1 with TRBJ2-3; TRBD1 matches 12 bases. From germline, CDR1 is DFQATT and CDR2 SNEGSKA (reference sequence). The CDR3 loop spans 16 amino acids. Unmatched junction bases numbered 10, after V lost 2 bases and J lost 7 bases.

This chain connects TRBV7-2 to TRBJ2-7; possibly TRBD1 for D (5 bases). This CDR3 has 12 residues. The V gene lost 8 bases and the J gene lost 9 bases, with 17 bases spanning the gap. The germline V gene encodes CDR1 SGHTA and CDR2 FQGNSA. The CDR3 spells CASQVDRGGQYF. CDR3 bases: TGTGCCAGCCAGGTAGATAGGGGCGGGCAGTACTTC.

This clonotype was counted between two and nine times. The rearrangement links TRBV5-1 to TRBJ1-2; TRBD1 aligns across 10 bases. J lost 7 bases, V lost 3 bases, and 9 bases had no gene match. There are 15 residues in the CDR3. Germline V lookup: CDR1 SGHRS, CDR2 YFSETQ. CDR3 sequence: CASSSHLDRGPGYTF. CDR3 nucleotide sequence: TGCGCCAGCAGCTCCCACCTCGACAGGGGGCCTGGCTACACCTTC.

On this clonotype: It may be a read error: a sequence one base away is much more abundant. The J gene is TRBJ2-1, the V gene TRBV20-1; 7 bases line up with TRBD2. V gave up 5 bases and J gave up 9 bases; unmatched junction bases: 22. The germline V gene encodes CDR1 DFQATT and CDR2 SNEGSKA (reference sequence). The CDR3 is 17 amino acids. The CDR3 sequence is CSAYYPGLPRFTSEQFF. The CDR3 bases are TGCAGTGCTTATTATCCGGGACTACCTAGATTCACGAGTGAGCAGTTCTTC.

This clonotype appeared a few times. This chain joins TRBV6-1 and TRBJ1-1; TRBD1 matches 10 bases. This CDR3 region has 15 residues. From germline, CDR1 is MNHNS and CDR2 SASEGT. The ends lost 4 bases at V and 5 bases at J; junction bases unmatched: 7. The CDR3 sequence: CASSARQGAGTEAFF. The DNA for the CDR3 is TGTGCCAGCAGTGCTCGACAGGGGGCAGGGACTGAAGCTTTCTTT.

The chain combines TRBV5-1 with TRBJ2-4, with 8 bases fitting TRBD1. Trimming at V came to 1 base and at J to 1 base, leaving 4 bases not matched to a gene. The CDR3 consists of 16 residues. From germline, CDR1 is SGHRS and CDR2 YFSETQ. The CDR3 DNA is TGCGCCAGCAGCTTGTGGACAGGGAGTGCCAAAAACATTCAGTACTTC. As protein: CASSLWTGSAKNIQYF.

This clonotype has a handful of counts. This rearrangement joins TRBV27 to TRBJ2-1, with 14 positions matching TRBD2. This CDR3 is 17 amino acids long. Germline lookup yields CDR1 MNHEY and CDR2 SMNVEV (reference sequence). The V segment lost 3 bases and the J segment 5 bases; nucleotides outside the gene matches: 6. The CDR3 DNA reads TGTGCCAGCAGTTTCTTGACTAGCGGGAGGGCCCACAATGAGCAGTTCTTC. Translating it yields CASSFLTSGRAHNEQFF.

The chain recombines TRBV14 with TRBJ2-7; 9 nucleotides line up with TRBD2. This CDR3 has 16 amino acids. Germline V CDR1 and CDR2: SGHDN, FVKESK. Losses at the gene ends were 3 bases for V and 0 bases for J; bases not matched to a gene: 6. The CDR3 loop reads CASSHARGGYSYEQYF. CDR3 nucleotides: TGTGCCAGCAGCCATGCGCGGGGGGGTTACTCCTACGAGCAGTACTTC.

The CDR3 loop is CASSSLRVLGTDTQYF. CDR3 nucleotides: TGTGCCAGCAGTTCACTTCGGGTTCTTGGTACAGATACGCAGTATTTT. The chain recombines TRBV6-5 with TRBJ2-3; D is uncertain. Germline CDR1 is MNHEY and CDR2 is SVGAGI. V was pared by 4 bases and J by 3 bases, with 17 bases between. The CDR3 contains 16 residues.

This clonotype was recorded a few times. The chain couples TRBV3-1 to TRBJ2-1; D might be TRBD2 (6 bases). The CDR3 length is 13 residues. The V and J ends lost 2 bases and 8 bases respectively, with 10 bases between them. CDR1 LGHDT and CDR2 YNNKEL come from the germline V gene (reference sequence). The CDR3 sequence is CASSQTRGDEQFF. CDR3 DNA: TGTGCCAGCAGCCAAACGCGGGGCGATGAGCAGTTCTTC.

The chain couples TRBV7-6 to TRBJ2-2; weak D call: TRBD2 (7 bases). CDR3 length: 16 amino acids. Germline loops: CDR1 SGHVS, CDR2 FNYEAQ. V dropped 0 bases and J dropped 6 bases, with 14 bases sitting between them. Written as DNA, the CDR3 is TGTGCCAGCAGCTTAGCTCTGGCGGGGGCGCCCGGGGAGCTGTTTTTT. Translating gives CASSLALAGAPGELFF.

V is TRBV6-4 and J is TRBJ2-2, with TRBD1 matching over 7 bases. CDR1 and CDR2 from the germline V gene are MRHNA and SNTAGT. This CDR3 has 14 residues. Trimming at V came to 3 bases and at J to 6 bases, leaving 4 bases not matched to a gene. The CDR3 spells CASSETGFAGELFF. The CDR3 coding sequence is TGTGCCAGCAGTGAGACAGGGTTTGCCGGGGAGCTGTTTTTT.

J is TRBJ2-5 and V is TRBV5-1, with a tentative D call TRBD2 (6 bases). The CDR3 is 15 residues long. The ends were cut back, 0 bases at V and 4 bases at J, with 13 bases in the middle. Per the germline V gene, CDR1 is SGHRS and CDR2 is YFSETQ. The CDR3 bases are TGCGCCAGCAGCTTGGATGGGCCCGGGGGAGAGACCCAGTACTTC. This gives the protein CASSLDGPGGETQYF. Based on the CDR3 plus reference TRBV5-1 and TRBJ2-5, the full variable domain is KAGVTQTPRYLIKTRGQQVTLSCSPISGHRSVSWYQQTPGQGLQFLFEYFSETQRNKGNFPGRFSGRQFSNSRSEMNVSTLELGDSALYLCASSLDGPGGETQYFGPGTRLLVL.